Below, one T cell receptor (beta chain) is given with its context. Its antigen is not yet known. The input lacks base qualities; no much larger clone sits a single base away. Library preparation was by the immunoSEQ multiplex PCR assay. Here the immuneACCESS table is served through TCRdb, limited to in-frame sequences with V and J called. Missing clones are a known gap in these copies; in checked studies unresolved V genes cover under half, and the rest lacks a known reason. In this sample the table shows just over 35,000 clones, around nine tenths of which occur a single time. 0.75% to 0.95% of the sample comes from the top ten. The sample belongs to a study of T cell changes during pregnancy in multiple sclerosis (dated by TCRdb to the late 2010s). Regarding the research as a whole: In women with multiple sclerosis, the researchers looked at how the T cell repertoire shifted as pregnancy progressed.

Trimming takes 0 bases off V and 3 bases off J; junction bases not matched to a gene: 3. CDR1 and CDR2 are read off the germline V gene as SGHRS and YFSETQ. Taken from cysteine to phenylalanine, the CDR3 has 15 residues. Only CDR3 DNA is held: 45 bases, read in frame from base 1. The material was CD4+ T cells from peripheral blood mononuclear cells, obtained after pregnancy. This sequence originates from a female donor in good health, enrolled as a control in a pregnancy study. Recombination linked TRBV5-1 to TRBJ2-1, with 7 bases in between that match TRBD1. The CDR3 protein: CASSLGQGVYNEQFF. The DNA sequence is given as TGCGCCAGCAGCTTGGGACAGGGAGTCTACAATGAGCAGTTCTTC.